The rows below give T cell receptor beta chains drawn from one sample of a study of post-analysis software for immune sequencing data. TCRdb ran MiXCR on the PCR reads and lists one entry per CDR3 protein. Of about 770,000 distinct CDR3 sequences in the sample, 40% to 55% are singletons; the top ten hold 4% to 5%. The sample was blood. Source of these receptors: a girl aged 5 to 17 with multiple sclerosis. CDR3s include the opening cysteine and the closing phenylalanine or tryptophan. The D gene is left open where the match is weak. For some rows the clone size is stated as once, few or many, or as a class when expanded; others skip it.

V gene: TRBV6-5
clone size: few
J gene: TRBJ1-5
D gene: .
CDR3 DNA: TGTGCCAGCAGTTGGAACTCGGATCAGCCCCAGCATTTT
CDR3 protein: CASSWNSDQPQHF

V gene: TRBV6-5
clone size: few
J gene: TRBJ2-7
D gene: .
CDR3 DNA: TGTGCCAGCAGTCGGGCTAGCGTCTACGAGCAGTACTTC
CDR3 protein: CASSRASVYEQYF

V gene: TRBV12-3/TRBV12-4
clone size: .
J gene: TRBJ2-1
D gene: .
CDR3 DNA: TGTGCCAGCAGTTTCGGCTACTTAGCTGAGCAGTTCTTC
CDR3 protein: CASSFGYLAEQFF

V gene: TRBV4-2
clone size: .
J gene: TRBJ1-2
D gene: TRBD1
CDR3 DNA: TGTGCCAACAGCCAAACTGACAGGGATCAAAGTGGCTACACCTTC
CDR3 protein: CANSQTDRDQSGYTF

V gene: TRBV10-3
clone size: .
J gene: TRBJ2-5
D gene: .
CDR3 DNA: TGTGCCATCAGTGAGTTAGTGGAGGGGGTCCAGGAGACCCAGTACTTC
CDR3 protein: CAISELVEGVQETQYF

V gene: TRBV7-2
clone size: .
J gene: TRBJ2-1
D gene: .
CDR3 DNA: TGTGCCAGCAGCTTAGCATTATGGGGGGCCGGTGAGCAGTTCTTC
CDR3 protein: CASSLALWGAGEQFF

V gene: TRBV7-2
clone size: few
J gene: TRBJ2-5
D gene: TRBD2
CDR3 DNA: TGTGCCAGCAGCCGCAGGACTAGCAACCAAGAGACCCAGTACTTC
CDR3 protein: CASSRRTSNQETQYF

V gene: TRBV5-1
clone size: few
J gene: TRBJ2-7
D gene: .
CDR3 DNA: TGCGCCAGCAGCCCTGGACAGCACCGCTACGAGCAGTACTTC
CDR3 protein: CASSPGQHRYEQYF

V gene: TRBV12-3/TRBV12-4
clone size: .
J gene: TRBJ2-3
D gene: TRBD2
CDR3 DNA: TGTGCCAGCCCCTTCGGGGGGGGAGATGCGCAGTATTTT
CDR3 protein: CASPFGGGDAQYF

V gene: TRBV20-1
clone size: .
J gene: TRBJ2-3
D gene: TRBD2
CDR3 DNA: TGCAGTGCTTTCCTTAGCGGGAGGGGGACAGATACGCAGTATTTT
CDR3 protein: CSAFLSGRGTDTQYF

V gene: TRBV28
clone size: .
J gene: TRBJ1-2
D gene: .
CDR3 DNA: TGTGCCAGCAGTTTGCTAGGTGGCTACACCTTC
CDR3 protein: CASSLLGGYTF

V gene: TRBV5-6
clone size: few
J gene: TRBJ2-7
D gene: TRBD2
CDR3 DNA: TGTGCCAGCAGGGCATGGGGCGGGAGATCCTACGAGCAGTACTTC
CDR3 protein: CASRAWGGRSYEQYF

V gene: TRBV6-1
clone size: few
J gene: TRBJ2-1
D gene: TRBD1
CDR3 DNA: TGTGCCAGCAGTGAAAAAGGCTTGGGGGACAGGGGAAACAATGAGCAGTTCTTC
CDR3 protein: CASSEKGLGDRGNNEQFF

V gene: TRBV6-4
clone size: .
J gene: TRBJ2-4
D gene: .
CDR3 DNA: TGTGCCAGCAGTGAATTCGCCAGCGGGAAAAACATTCAGTACTTC
CDR3 protein: CASSEFASGKNIQYF

V gene: TRBV18
clone size: .
J gene: TRBJ2-7
D gene: .
CDR3 DNA: TGTGCCAGCTCACCACCTATAGCCGGTGACGAGCAGTACTTC
CDR3 protein: CASSPPIAGDEQYF

V gene: TRBV6-2/TRBV6-3
clone size: few
J gene: TRBJ2-5
D gene: .
CDR3 DNA: TGTGCCAGCAGTTACCCAGGACCTCGGGAAGGGTTCGGTGAGACCCAGTACTTC
CDR3 protein: CASSYPGPREGFGETQYF

V gene: TRBV4-3
clone size: .
J gene: TRBJ2-1
D gene: TRBD2
CDR3 DNA: TGCGCCAGCAGCCAAGATACACGGACGGGACTAGCGGGAGCTGAGCAGTTCTTC
CDR3 protein: CASSQDTRTGLAGAEQFF

V gene: TRBV29-1
clone size: few
J gene: TRBJ2-1
D gene: TRBD2
CDR3 DNA: TGCAGCGTCGCCGGGACTAGCGGAGACAATGAGCAGTTCTTC
CDR3 protein: CSVAGTSGDNEQFF

V gene: TRBV12-3/TRBV12-4
clone size: few
J gene: TRBJ2-3
D gene: TRBD2
CDR3 DNA: TGTGCCAGCAGTTACAGGCTAGCGGGCCCCACAGATACGCAGTATTTT
CDR3 protein: CASSYRLAGPTDTQYF

V gene: TRBV24-1
clone size: .
J gene: TRBJ2-3
D gene: .
CDR3 DNA: TGTGCCACCAGTGTCGGGGGGCGCTCAGATACGCAGTATTTT
CDR3 protein: CATSVGGRSDTQYF

V gene: TRBV6-6
clone size: .
J gene: TRBJ2-3
D gene: .
CDR3 DNA: TGTGCCAGCACCGGTAGCGGTGCGGCAGATACGCAGTATTTT
CDR3 protein: CASTGSGAADTQYF

V gene: TRBV13
clone size: .
J gene: TRBJ1-2
D gene: .
CDR3 DNA: TGTGCCAGCAGCTCTCAGGGGCCCTTAAACTATGGCTACACCTTC
CDR3 protein: CASSSQGPLNYGYTF

V gene: TRBV12-3/TRBV12-4
clone size: .
J gene: TRBJ2-1
D gene: TRBD2
CDR3 DNA: TGTGCCAGCAGGCTAGCGGGAGGGCCTGAGAATGAGCAGTTCTTC
CDR3 protein: CASRLAGGPENEQFF

V gene: TRBV20-1
clone size: .
J gene: TRBJ1-1
D gene: .
CDR3 DNA: TGCAGTGCTAGGGATGGGCGGAGGGACACTGAAGCTTTCTTT
CDR3 protein: CSARDGRRDTEAFF

V gene: TRBV4-1
clone size: .
J gene: TRBJ2-1
D gene: TRBD2
CDR3 DNA: TGCGCCAGCAGCCAGCCGGGGACTAGGGCCTCCTACAATGAGCAGTTCTTC
CDR3 protein: CASSQPGTRASYNEQFF

V gene: TRBV7-2
clone size: .
J gene: TRBJ2-7
D gene: .
CDR3 DNA: TGTGCCAGCAGTCAGGTGGCGGGACACCTCTACGAGCAGTACTTC
CDR3 protein: CASSQVAGHLYEQYF

V gene: TRBV30
clone size: .
J gene: TRBJ2-7
D gene: .
CDR3 DNA: TGTGCCTGGAGTGTATCCTCGGGGGGCCCTTCCTACGAGCAGTACTTC
CDR3 protein: CAWSVSSGGPSYEQYF

V gene: TRBV20-1
clone size: few
J gene: TRBJ1-5
D gene: .
CDR3 DNA: TGCAGTGCTGCCTATATCGGAGATCGCAATCAGCCCCAGCATTTT
CDR3 protein: CSAAYIGDRNQPQHF

V gene: TRBV20-1
clone size: many
J gene: TRBJ2-7
D gene: TRBD1
CDR3 DNA: TGCAGTGCTACGGGACAGGGGTACGAGCAGTACTTC
CDR3 protein: CSATGQGYEQYF

V gene: TRBV12-3/TRBV12-4
clone size: .
J gene: TRBJ2-7
D gene: TRBD2
CDR3 DNA: TGTGCCAGCAGTTTCCCGCTGACTAGCGACCCCTACGAGCAGTACTTC
CDR3 protein: CASSFPLTSDPYEQYF

V gene: TRBV3-1
clone size: .
J gene: TRBJ2-3
D gene: .
CDR3 DNA: TGTGCCAGCAGCCGCAAGGGGGGATCTAGCACAGATACGCAGTATTTT
CDR3 protein: CASSRKGGSSTDTQYF

V gene: TRBV5-5
clone size: .
J gene: TRBJ1-4
D gene: .
CDR3 DNA: TGTGCCAGCAGCCCCCCGGGACAAGGGGCAGAGAATGAAAAACTGTTTTTT
CDR3 protein: CASSPPGQGAENEKLFF

V gene: TRBV19
clone size: few
J gene: TRBJ1-2
D gene: .
CDR3 DNA: TGTGCCAGTAGTGTTACACAGAACTATGGCTACACCTTC
CDR3 protein: CASSVTQNYGYTF

V gene: TRBV12-3/TRBV12-4
clone size: .
J gene: TRBJ1-2
D gene: .
CDR3 DNA: TGTGCCATCAACAACACTAACGGACGGCGGAATGGCCACACCTTC
CDR3 protein: CAINNTNGRRNGHTF

V gene: TRBV6-5
clone size: .
J gene: TRBJ2-1
D gene: TRBD2
CDR3 DNA: TGTGCCAGCAGTTACTCGACTAGCGCCGGTGAGCAGTTCTTC
CDR3 protein: CASSYSTSAGEQFF